This T cell receptor beta chain was identified during a study of early T cells in non-severe SARS-CoV-2 infection. Study background: Sequencing was performed on bulk RNA from unsorted whole blood, leaving chains unpaired.

This clonotype was seen many times. Its antigen is as yet unknown. In germline, CDR1 is DFQATT, CDR2 SNEGSKA (reference sequence). The V gene end was trimmed by 5 bases and the J gene end by 4 bases; junction bases not matched to a gene: 9. This CDR3 contains 14 residues. The study, taken as a whole, reports: The matching step, a VDJdb search, favored anti-spike CD8 responses and missed private and CD4 specificities.

The TCR library protocol was used to attach unique molecular identifiers. These identifiers were attached to individual cDNA molecules. TCRdb analysed the 5' RACE reads with MiXCR anew, one entry per CDR3 protein. This sample has about 64,000 distinct CDR3 sequences, with less than 15% found just once. The sequenced material came from whole blood. The rearrangement uses TRBV20-1 and TRBJ1-1; TRBD1 aligns across 8 bases. The clonotype comes from an adult who was a healthcare worker with PCR-confirmed SARS-CoV-2 infection or an uninfected control (not recorded which). The CDR3 DNA reads as TGCAGTGCTGGCCAGGGGGCGAGCGGCACTGAAGCTTTCTTT. It encodes CSAGQGASGTEAFF.